The 27 T cell receptor beta chains in this list originate from one sample, sequenced in a study of Ad26.COV2.S vaccination and SARS-CoV-2 variants. Here immunoSEQ multiplex PCR was the method, and the copy in TCRdb shows in-frame clones only, minus some. The sample lists roughly 500,000 clones; 75% to 90% were seen once. Treatment described: around 19 received Ad26.COV2.S at low or high dose, single or two shots; several received placebo; per-sample allocation not given. Each sample was drawn 63 days after the first injection (of vaccine or placebo). Specimen: peripheral blood, collected in a trial of Ad26.COV2.S vaccine versus placebo. Every receptor here comes from a person aged 18-60 years who received the Ad26.COV2.S COVID-19 vaccine or a placebo.

V usage is TRBV18 and J usage is TRBJ2-5, with TRBD1 as a possible D gene (6 bases). The CDR3 has 14 amino acids. V lost 3 bases to trimming and J lost 5 bases, with 13 bases between them. CDR1 is KGHSH and CDR2 is LQKENI in the germline V gene. CDR3 sequence: CASSPPGQGETQYF. The CDR3 DNA is TGTGCCAGCTCACCGCCTGGGCAGGGGGAGACCCAGTACTTC.

V and J are TRBV24-1 and TRBJ2-2; no definite D call. CDR3 length: 15 amino acids. Germline V gene data show CDR1 as KGHDR and CDR2 as SFDVKD. V lost 5 bases to trimming and J lost 0 bases, with 9 bases between them. This chain's CDR3 is CATSGNRPNTGELFF. The CDR3 DNA follows: TGTGCCACCAGTGGTAATAGGCCGAACACCGGGGAGCTGTTTTTT.

This chain links TRBV3-1 (or the pseudogene TRBV3-2) with TRBJ1-2, with 9 bases identical to TRBD1. V dropped 6 bases and J dropped 3; count of bases not matched to a gene: 5. Per germline, CDR1 LGHDT and CDR2 YNNKEL (reference sequence). The CDR3 is made up of 14 amino acids. This chain's CDR3 is CASRQGAADYGYTF. CDR3 sequence (DNA): TGTGCCAGCAGACAGGGGGCCGCGGACTATGGCTACACCTTC.

The chain recombines TRBV11-3 with TRBJ1-1; TRBD1 might be the D (5 bases). CDR1 and CDR2 from the germline V gene are SGHNT and YENEEA. V lost 3 bases to trimming and J lost 3 bases, with 11 bases between them. The CDR3 loop spans 14 amino acids. CDR3 sequence (DNA): TGTGCCAGCAGCTTTTCAGGGATGGACACTGAAGCTTTCTTT. It translates to CASSFSGMDTEAFF.

V usage is TRBV7-2 and J usage is TRBJ2-1, with TRBD2 identical over 16 bases. V lost 5 bases and J lost 8; bases outside the gene matches: 15. The germline gives CDR1 SGHTA, CDR2 FQGNSA. CDR3 length: 19 amino acids. CDR3 DNA: TGTGCCAGCAGCAAAACCGGGACTAGCGGGAGGGCCCTCATGTATGAGCAGTTCTTC. As protein: CASSKTGTSGRALMYEQFF.

The CDR3, as DNA: TGTGCCAGCAGTGAAGGTGGGGGGCAGCAGCCCCAGCATTTT. Its protein is CASSEGGGQQPQHF. This chain joins TRBV2 and TRBJ1-5, with D perhaps matching TRBD1 (6 bases). V was pared by 1 base and J by 7 bases, with 11 bases between. Germline CDR1 is SNHLY and CDR2 is FYNNEI. The CDR3 covers 14 residues.

This CDR3 reads CASSADREGFGGYTF. The CDR3 DNA is TGTGCCAGTAGTGCGGACAGGGAAGGTTTTGGGGGCTACACCTTC. The chain joins TRBV19 to TRBJ1-2; 8 nucleotides match TRBD1. The V gene's germline CDR1 is LNHDA and CDR2 SQIVND (reference sequence). The CDR3 length is 15 residues. J lost 8 bases, V lost 5 bases, and 13 bases had no gene match.

This clone was counted once. This rearrangement joins TRBV27 to TRBJ1-4, with D hard to call. Trimming took 4 bases from V and 7 from J, leaving 25 bases between them. There are 18 residues in the CDR3. Germline assignment: CDR1 MNHEY and CDR2 SMNVEV (reference sequence). The chain's CDR3 is CASSSRGRVDILGEKLFF. The CDR3 DNA is TGTGCCAGCAGTTCTCGGGGTCGAGTGGATATTTTGGGTGAAAAACTGTTTTTT.

Worth noting for this clone: Other DNA sequences from this sample encode an identical CDR3 as well. The chain uses TRBV9 and TRBJ2-3, with TRBD2 identical over 7 bases. CDR1 is SGDLS, CDR2 YYNGEE, per germline. This CDR3 is built from 15 residues. J gave up 3 bases and V 0 bases, and 4 bases lay outside the gene matches. The CDR3 sequence is CASSVDSGGTDTQYF. In DNA, the CDR3 is TGTGCCAGCAGCGTAGACTCGGGAGGAACAGATACGCAGTATTTT.

The chain couples TRBV14 to TRBJ2-1; no clear D gene. The CDR3 spans 12 residues. Germline assignment: CDR1 SGHDN and CDR2 FVKESK. V lost 0 bases to trimming and J lost 10 bases, with 7 bases between them. CDR3 DNA sequence: TGTGCCAGCAGCCAAGAGGTGTACGAGCAGTTCTTC. Encoded protein: CASSQEVYEQFF.

The chain uses TRBV7-8 and TRBJ2-1; D unclear. Germline CDR1 is SGHVS and CDR2 is FQNEAQ. Trimming shortened V by 5 bases and J by 4 bases, and 12 bases separated the two germline ends. The CDR3 extends over 14 amino acids. CDR3 in DNA: TGTGCCAGCAGCAATAGTAGGAGTTACAATGAGCAGTTCTTC. Its protein is CASSNSRSYNEQFF.

This chain connects TRBV5-5 to TRBJ1-5; possibly TRBD1 for D (5 bases). Per germline, CDR1 SGHKS and CDR2 YYEKEE (reference sequence). The ends were cut back, 1 base at V and 6 bases at J, with 23 bases in the middle. CDR3 length equals 18 residues. The CDR3 DNA is TGTGCCAGCAGCTTGTTCATTCTTTCTGGGGCGATGAGTCAGCCCCAGCATTTT. Its protein product is CASSLFILSGAMSQPQHF.

This clone is a singleton in its sample. The chain recombines TRBV6-6 with TRBJ2-1; tentative D call: TRBD1 (5 bases). The germline V gene has CDR1 MNHNY and CDR2 SVGAGI (reference sequence). The CDR3 sequence is 15 residues long. V lost 1 base, J lost 3 bases, and 10 bases lay in between. The CDR3 here is CASSYFDRDYNEQFF. In DNA form, the CDR3 reads TGTGCCAGCAGTTACTTCGACAGAGACTACAATGAGCAGTTCTTC.

The chain carries TRBV13 and TRBJ2-1; D gene ambiguous. V lost 5 bases to trimming and J lost 7 bases, with 6 bases between them. Germline V gene data show CDR1 as PRHDT and CDR2 as FYEKMQ (reference sequence). This CDR3 spans 11 amino acids. The chain's CDR3 is CASSSKNEQFF. The CDR3 DNA follows: TGTGCCAGCAGCAGCAAAAATGAGCAGTTCTTC.

V gene TRBV7-2 combines with J gene TRBJ1-2; TRBD1 agrees at 8 bases. V was clipped by 3 bases and J by 8 bases; unmatched bases: 8. CDR3 length: 14 residues. Germline CDR1 is SGHTA and CDR2 is FQGNSA. The CDR3: CASSFLQGAKGYTF. CDR3 coding DNA: TGTGCCAGCAGCTTTCTCCAGGGGGCGAAAGGCTACACCTTC.

The chain is built from TRBV6-5 and TRBJ1-2; D unresolved. Trimming pared 6 bases from V and 8 bases from J, leaving 22 bases between. The CDR3 covers 15 residues. Germline CDR1 reads MNHEY; CDR2 reads SVGAGI. The CDR3 here is CASRDQSLGLYGYTF. For the CDR3, the DNA is TGTGCCAGCAGGGACCAGAGTCTAGGGCTTTACGGCTACACCTTC.

The chain joins TRBV7-2 to TRBJ1-2; the D is unclear. V lost 2 bases and J 4 bases, leaving 8 bases between the germline ends. This CDR3 region has 13 residues. CDR1 SGHTA and CDR2 FQGNSA come from the germline V gene. CDR3 loop: CASSLPRSYGYTF. The CDR3 bases are TGTGCCAGCAGCTTACCCCGCTCCTATGGCTACACCTTC.

The chain couples TRBV7-9 to TRBJ1-3; a possible D gene is TRBD1 (6 bases). There are 15 residues in the CDR3. Trimming shortened V by 4 bases and J by 0 bases, and 10 bases separated the two germline ends. The germline gives CDR1 SEHNR, CDR2 FQNEAQ (reference sequence). The DNA of the CDR3 is TGTGCCAGCAGCTCGGGACAAGTCTCTGGAAACACCATATATTTT. It encodes CASSSGQVSGNTIYF.

The chain recombines TRBV27 with TRBJ2-7, with 7 bases lining up with TRBD1. This CDR3 is 14 amino acids long. In germline, CDR1 is MNHEY, CDR2 SMNVEV (reference sequence). The ends lost 6 bases at V and 4 bases at J; junction bases unmatched: 9. The CDR3 nucleotides are TGTGCCAGCAGGGGGCAAGGGGGCGGATACGAGCAGTACTTC. As protein: CASRGQGGGYEQYF.

The rearrangement joins TRBV12-3 or TRBV12-4 to TRBJ1-5; TRBD1 agrees at 9 bases. The junction had 4 bases not matched to a gene; V was cut back by 6 bases and J by 7 bases. This CDR3 is built from 13 residues. Here the CDR3 DNA reads TGTGCCAGCAGCCAGGACAGGGGACAGCCCCAGCATTTT. Its protein is CASSQDRGQPQHF.

This clone showed up just once. The CDR3 bases are TGCGCCAGCAGCTTGGGCTATCCGGACTATAGCAATCAGCCCCAGCATTTT. This codes for CASSLGYPDYSNQPQHF. The V and J genes are TRBV5-1 and TRBJ1-5; no clear D gene. This CDR3 contains 17 residues. Germline V gene sequence: CDR1 SGHRS, CDR2 YFSETQ. V lost 0 bases, J lost 0 bases, and 13 bases lay in between.

This clone was counted a few times. The rearrangement uses TRBV3-1 (or the pseudogene TRBV3-2) and TRBJ1-1, with D unclear. CDR1 and CDR2 (germline): LGHDT, YNNKEL (reference sequence). The CDR3 is 14 residues long. V lost 3 bases to trimming and J lost 4 bases, with 12 bases between them. CDR3: CASSQPGSGTEAFF. The DNA for the CDR3 is TGTGCCAGCAGCCAGCCTGGCTCGGGCACTGAAGCTTTCTTT.

The CDR3 region is CASRRVIYTDTQYF. The CDR3 DNA reads TGTGCCAGCAGGAGAGTAATCTACACAGATACGCAGTATTTT. This chain joins TRBV6-5 and TRBJ2-3; no reliable D call. Per germline, CDR1 MNHEY and CDR2 SVGAGI. The CDR3 covers 14 residues. V was pared by 6 bases and J by 2 bases, with 12 bases between.

Remarks on this clone: Sequence at one end of the junction differs from germline and may be a read error. V and J are TRBV5-4 and TRBJ2-2; D ambiguous. Per germline, CDR1 SGHNT and CDR2 YYREEE (reference sequence). The CDR3 loop spans 14 amino acids. The CDR3 loop is CASSPAGNTEELFF. CDR3 nucleotides: TGTGCCAGCAGCCCGGCTGGTAACACCGAGGAGCTGTTTTTT. Full variable domain (outside the CDR3, taken from reference TRBV5-4 and TRBJ2-2): ETGVTQSPTHLIKTRGQQVTLRCSSQSGHNTVSWYQQALGQGPQFIFQYYREEENGRGNFPPRFSGLQFPNYSSELNVNALELDDSALYLCASSPAGNTEELFFGEGSRLTVL.

The chain employs TRBV12-5 and TRBJ1-5; D is possibly TRBD1 (6 bases). Trimming took 6 bases from V and 3 from J, leaving 12 bases between them. This CDR3 has 14 amino acids. Per the germline V gene, CDR1 is LGHNT and CDR2 is FRNRAP. The CDR3 DNA follows: TGTGCTAGTGGGCCCGGGACAAACAATCAGCCCCAGCATTTT. This codes for CASGPGTNNQPQHF.

V is TRBV4-3 and J is TRBJ2-7; 7 nucleotides line up with TRBD2. Unmatched junction bases numbered 3, after V lost 3 bases and J lost 1 base. The germline CDR1 and CDR2 sequences are LGHNA and YSLEER. The CDR3 spans 14 residues. In nucleotides, the CDR3 is TGCGCCAGCAGCCAGAGCGGGGATTCCTACGAGCAGTACTTC. It yields the protein CASSQSGDSYEQYF.

This chain links TRBV21-1 with TRBJ2-7. TRBV21-1 is recorded as a pseudogene. This CDR3 contains 15 residues. The CDR3 loop reads CASSSLYGRGEEQYV. For the CDR3, the DNA is TGTGCCAGCAGCTCCCTATACGGGCGAGGGGAAGAGCAGTACGTC.